A single sample is the source of the 29 T cell receptor beta chains below, sequenced in a study of T cells in Graves' hyperthyroidism and ophthalmopathy. Researchers amplified the TCR beta CDR3 regions from RNA transcripts. The HTBI primer set drove a first-round RT-PCR of the TCR CDR3. TCRdb fed the multiplex PCR reads into MiXCR, producing one record per CDR3 protein. The sample shows 400,000 to 550,000 distinct CDR3 sequences, around 14% of them seen only once. The sequencing input was blood. The receptors shown here come from a woman aged 18-30 years with Graves' hyperthyroidism.

This clonotype was counted many times. The chain couples TRBV5-1 to TRBJ1-2; D not resolved. The V gene lost 2 bases and the J gene lost 4 bases, with 9 bases spanning the gap. Germline CDR1 and CDR2: SGHRS and YFSETQ. The CDR3 contains 13 residues. CDR3 in amino acids: CASSFAEGYGYTF. The CDR3 nucleotides are TGCGCCAGCAGCTTTGCAGAGGGCTATGGCTACACCTTC.

This clonotype was found many times. The rearrangement links TRBV18 to TRBJ2-5, with TRBD2 identical over 10 bases. V was pared by 1 base and J by 4 bases, with 3 bases of the junction left unmatched. This CDR3 has 15 residues. The germline V gene has CDR1 KGHSH and CDR2 LQKENI. The CDR3 nucleotides are TGTGCCAGCTCACCACAACGACTAGCGGGAGAGACCCAGTACTTC. Its translation is CASSPQRLAGETQYF.

This clonotype has ten or more counts. The chain couples TRBV2 to TRBJ1-3, with 12 positions matching TRBD1. Unmatched junction bases numbered 5, after V lost 7 bases and J lost 4 bases. This CDR3 comprises 15 residues. Per germline, CDR1 SNHLY and CDR2 FYNNEI. The CDR3 loop reads CASIPGQGAGNTIYF. In nucleotides, the CDR3 is TGTGCCAGCATACCGGGACAGGGGGCAGGAAACACCATATATTTT.

V is TRBV10-2 and J is TRBJ1-5; no clear D gene. The germline V and J ends were trimmed by 4 bases and 2 bases, with 21 bases remaining between them. Germline V gives CDR1 WSHSY, CDR2 SAAADI. CDR3 length: 18 amino acids. The chain's CDR3 is CASSVRRREPTGNQPQHF. The DNA of the CDR3 is TGCGCCAGCAGTGTACGTAGGAGAGAGCCAACGGGCAATCAGCCCCAGCATTTT.

This clonotype was picked up many times. This chain uses TRBV29-1 with TRBJ1-3, with 8 bases aligning to TRBD1. This CDR3 spans 15 amino acids. Germline V lookup: CDR1 SQVTM, CDR2 ANQGSEA. Trimming took 1 base from V and 4 from J; bases not matched to a gene: 6. CDR3 loop: CSVEGTGKSGNTIYF. The CDR3 coding sequence is TGCAGCGTTGAAGGGACAGGGAAATCCGGAAACACCATATATTTT.

Only a few counts were recorded for this clonotype. This chain links TRBV27 with TRBJ2-7; 8 bases map to TRBD1. Germline-derived CDR1 and CDR2 are MNHEY and SMNVEV (reference sequence). V trimming: 0 bases; J trimming: 1 base; junction bases outside the gene matches: 5. This CDR3 has 16 residues. The CDR3 spells CASSLSRTGYSYEQYF. The CDR3, as DNA: TGTGCCAGCAGTTTATCCCGGACAGGGTATTCCTACGAGCAGTACTTC.

Ten or more counts support this clonotype. This chain uses TRBV18 with TRBJ1-4, with D perhaps matching TRBD1 (5 bases). Germline-derived CDR1 and CDR2 are KGHSH and LQKENI. The CDR3 runs 15 residues. V was pared by 2 bases and J by 0 bases, with 7 bases between. The CDR3 spells CASSPKQATNEKLFF. CDR3 bases: TGTGCCAGCTCACCAAAACAGGCAACTAATGAAAAACTGTTTTTT.

This clonotype was seen a handful of times. The chain couples TRBV7-2 to TRBJ1-5; the D is unclear. In germline, CDR1 is SGHTA, CDR2 FQGNSA. V shed 7 bases and J shed 2 bases, with 15 bases lying between them. The CDR3 totals 15 residues. The CDR3 is CASTGSGMGNQPQHF. The CDR3 DNA is TGTGCCAGCACCGGGAGTGGTATGGGCAATCAGCCCCAGCATTTT.

This clonotype was picked up a small number of times. This may come from a read error, since a much larger clone is one base off. The CDR3 DNA reads as TGTGTCACCCCAGACTCCCAAGGTGGAGATACGCAGTATTTT. Translation gives CVTPDSQGGDTQYF. The chain has TRBV2 and TRBJ2-3, with D uncertain. The germline V gene encodes CDR1 SNHLY and CDR2 FYNNEI. The CDR3 has 14 amino acids. Drawing the rest from reference TRBV2 and TRBJ2-3, the complete variable domain is EPEVTQTPSHQVTQMGQEVILRCVPISNHLYFYWYRQILGQKVEFLVSFYNNEISEKSEIFDDQFSVERPDGSNFTLKIRSTKLEDSAMYFCVTPDSQGGDTQYFGPGTRLTVL.

This sequence joins TRBV19 and TRBJ2-1; D is unclear. V lost 2 bases and J 6 bases, leaving 11 bases between the germline ends. The CDR3 covers 14 residues. Looked up from germline, CDR1 is LNHDA and CDR2 is SQIVND (reference sequence). CDR3 nucleotide sequence: TGTGCCAGTAGTATAATAGGTAGAACCAATGAGCAGTTCTTC. Translation gives CASSIIGRTNEQFF.

This clonotype occurred a few times. The chain recombines TRBV6-4 with TRBJ2-3; 11 nucleotides agree with TRBD1. The CDR3 consists of 15 residues. Trimming at V came to 2 bases and at J to 4 bases, leaving 2 bases not matched to a gene. Germline V gene sequence: CDR1 MRHNA, CDR2 SNTAGT. Here the CDR3 reads CASSDRTGGADTQYF. In nucleotides, the CDR3 is TGTGCCAGCAGTGACAGGACAGGGGGCGCAGATACGCAGTATTTT.

The chain is built from TRBV10-3 and TRBJ1-5; unclear D gene. This CDR3 comprises 12 residues. With 0 bases removed from V and 7 bases from J, the gap between germline ends came to 4 bases. From germline, CDR1 is ENHRY and CDR2 SYGVKD. CDR3 in amino acids: CAISESQQPQHF. CDR3 in DNA: TGTGCCATCAGTGAGTCGCAGCAGCCCCAGCATTTT.

This clonotype was picked up a small number of times. The V gene is TRBV2, the J gene TRBJ1-2; D call uncertain. The V gene's germline CDR1 is SNHLY and CDR2 FYNNEI. This CDR3 is built from 12 residues. The V and J ends lost 11 bases and 3 bases respectively, with 13 bases between them. Here the CDR3 reads CAGNNGDYGYTF. CDR3 DNA: TGTGCCGGAAACAATGGGGACTATGGCTACACCTTC. Full variable domain (missing parts from reference TRBV2 and TRBJ1-2): EPEVTQTPSHQVTQMGQEVILRCVPISNHLYFYWYRQILGQKVEFLVSFYNNEISEKSEIFDDQFSVERPDGSNFTLKIRSTKLEDSAMYFCAGNNGDYGYTFGSGTRLTVV.

The V call is TRBV6-1, the J call TRBJ2-1, with D hard to call. This CDR3 is 13 amino acids long. V gave up 6 bases and J gave up 7 bases, with 13 bases separating them. Per the germline V gene, CDR1 is MNHNS and CDR2 is SASEGT. CDR3 DNA sequence: TGTGCCAGCAGCTCAGGAGATGGGAATGAGCAGTTCTTC. It specifies CASSSGDGNEQFF.

This clonotype was recorded a few times. The chain recombines TRBV4-1 with TRBJ1-4; the D is unclear. V lost 0 bases and J 4 bases, leaving 12 bases between the germline ends. CDR1 and CDR2 from the germline V gene are MGHRA and YSYEKL. The CDR3 is made up of 16 amino acids. CDR3 sequence: CASSQDLGSNNEKLFF. In nucleotides, the CDR3 is TGCGCCAGCAGCCAAGATTTGGGTTCAAATAATGAAAAACTGTTTTTT.

The chain carries TRBV11-2 and TRBJ2-1; D unclear. V shed 5 bases and J shed 8 bases, with 19 bases lying between them. This CDR3 contains 15 residues. Germline lookup yields CDR1 SGHAT and CDR2 FQNNGV. The CDR3 sequence: CASSAQASGPDEQFF. The CDR3 nucleotides are TGTGCCAGCAGCGCCCAGGCGAGTGGGCCCGATGAGCAGTTCTTC.

This clonotype has only a few counts. The rearrangement uses TRBV3-1 and TRBJ1-2; TRBD1 matches at 11 bases. CDR3 size: 17 residues. The J segment lost 8 bases and the V segment lost 4 bases, leaving 15 bases of the junction unmatched. The V gene's germline CDR1 is LGHDT and CDR2 YNNKEL (reference sequence). CDR3: CASSLRDRGFLIFGYTF. The DNA for the CDR3 is TGTGCCAGCAGCCTGAGGGACAGGGGGTTCCTTATTTTCGGCTACACCTTC.

Note on this clonotype: A much larger clone sits a single nucleotide away, making a read error possible. The chain couples TRBV5-1 to TRBJ1-3; D is perhaps TRBD1 (6 bases). The CDR3 is made up of 17 amino acids. The germline gives CDR1 SGHRS, CDR2 YFSETQ. CDR3 in DNA: TGCGCCAGCAGCTTGGAGACAGGTTCAGGGTCTGGAAACACCATGTATTTT. Protein product: CASSLETGSGSGNTMYF.

In its sample, this clonotype was seen many times. This chain links TRBV18 with TRBJ1-2; D perhaps matches TRBD1 (5 bases). Germline CDR1 reads KGHSH; CDR2 reads LQKENI. Trimming took 3 bases from V and 1 from J, leaving 9 bases between them. The CDR3 is 14 amino acids. CDR3 bases: TGTGCCAGCTCACCGGACAACAATAACTATGGCTACACCTTC. Translated, it gives CASSPDNNNYGYTF.

In its sample, this clonotype was seen many times. The rearrangement links TRBV11-3 to TRBJ1-1, with TRBD1 as a possible D gene (5 bases). From germline, CDR1 is SGHNT and CDR2 YENEEA. The CDR3 is 14 amino acids. V shed 5 bases and J shed 4 bases, with 14 bases lying between them. CDR3 protein: CASSPWGGTTEAFF. In DNA form, the CDR3 reads TGTGCCAGCAGCCCCTGGGGGGGGACCACTGAAGCTTTCTTT.

In its sample, this clonotype was seen once. This may be a read error, as it is one base from a much larger clone. This chain connects TRBV2 to TRBJ1-6; D possibly corresponds to TRBD1 (5 bases). Per germline, CDR1 SNHLY and CDR2 FYNNEI. The CDR3 runs to 12 residues. CDR3 DNA sequence: TGTACCAGCAACAGGAGGGATTCACCCCTCCACTTT. Translating it yields CTSNRRDSPLHF.

The chain employs TRBV30 and TRBJ1-2, with TRBD1 identical over 8 bases. The length of the CDR3 is 12 residues. Germline V CDR1 and CDR2: GTSNPN, SVGIG (reference sequence). The V segment lost 4 bases and the J segment 5 bases; nucleotides outside the gene matches: 3. CDR3 sequence: CAWTGGWYGYTF. The CDR3 nucleotides read TGTGCCTGGACAGGGGGCTGGTATGGCTACACCTTC.

CDR3: CASSEARDRSYEQYF. The CDR3 DNA follows: TGTGCCAGCAGTGAAGCGAGAGACAGGTCCTACGAGCAGTACTTC. The chain joins TRBV2 to TRBJ2-7; D might be TRBD1 (6 bases). Germline values: CDR1 SNHLY, CDR2 FYNNEI. The CDR3 runs 15 residues. The V gene lost 0 bases and the J gene lost 1 base, with 10 bases spanning the gap.

The table lists this clonotype with many counts. The chain couples TRBV9 to TRBJ2-3; D is undetermined. Per germline, CDR1 SGDLS and CDR2 YYNGEE. CDR3 length equals 15 residues. Trimming pared 5 bases from V and 2 bases from J, leaving 15 bases between. CDR3 sequence reads: CASSFSPGLTDTQYF. Here the CDR3 DNA reads TGTGCCAGCAGTTTTTCTCCTGGGCTCACAGATACGCAGTATTTT.

This clonotype was observed at least ten times. V usage is TRBV11-2 and J usage is TRBJ2-5; the D gene is possibly TRBD2 (5 bases). This CDR3 spans 15 amino acids. Per the germline V gene, CDR1 is SGHAT and CDR2 is FQNNGV. V was clipped by 1 base and J by 5 bases, with 14 bases between them. The CDR3 loop reads CASSLASGSGETQYF. Here the CDR3 DNA reads TGTGCCAGCAGCTTAGCGTCGGGCTCGGGGGAGACCCAGTACTTC.

This clonotype showed up just a few times. The chain carries TRBV6-8 and TRBJ1-2; TRBD1 might be the D (6 bases). Trimming took 8 bases from V and 6 from J, leaving 13 bases between them. Germline V gene sequence: CDR1 MNHGY, CDR2 SAAAGT. The CDR3 is 12 residues long. CDR3 DNA sequence: TGTGCCAGCCGTACAGGGAGGAATGGCTACACCTTC. This codes for CASRTGRNGYTF.

This clonotype was found many times. V gene TRBV19 combines with J gene TRBJ2-1, with 10 bases matching TRBD2. Germline CDR1 is LNHDA and CDR2 is SQIVND (reference sequence). The CDR3 runs 16 residues. V trimming: 10 bases; J trimming: 7 bases; junction bases outside the gene matches: 16. The CDR3 DNA reads TGTGCCACCGCAATTCAACTAGCGGGGTTAGGGAATGAGCAGTTCTTC. Amino acid sequence: CATAIQLAGLGNEQFF.

This clonotype has a count of ten or more. The chain is built from TRBV3-1 and TRBJ2-1; TRBD2 agrees at 7 bases. Germline V gene data show CDR1 as LGHDT and CDR2 as YNNKEL (reference sequence). Unmatched junction bases numbered 6, after V lost 4 bases and J lost 6 bases. This CDR3 is built from 14 residues. CDR3 in DNA: TGTGCCAGCAGCCTTGCGGGAGCAGGCAATGAGCAGTTCTTC. Protein: CASSLAGAGNEQFF.

This clonotype was detected ten times or more. The chain links TRBV7-6 to TRBJ2-1; 7 bases are a match to TRBD2. J gave up 7 bases and V 5 bases, and 2 bases lay outside the gene matches. The length of the CDR3 is 12 residues. CDR1 is SGHVS, CDR2 FNYEAQ, per germline. The CDR3 is CASSPRENEQFF. The CDR3 nucleotides are TGTGCCAGCAGCCCGCGGGAGAATGAGCAGTTCTTC.